The sequence of this TCR beta chain was determined in a study of blood T cell repertoires in COVID-19. As for the study in general: Acute and convalescent COVID-19 samples came from the United States, Italy and Spain. The analysed material was cDNA or gDNA that came from T cells, B-cell-depleted T cells, or PBMCs.

As processed by the authors: Amplification of reference gene primers provided the estimated nucleated cell counts. Only in-frame clones appear in the TCRdb table, and some are missing; sequencing was by immunoSEQ multiplex PCR. The V and J calls and the clone size are those of that table, but D and trimming were determined from the DNA. This table holds hundreds of thousands of clones, around 82% found once. Germline lookup yields CDR1 SGHRS and CDR2 YFSETQ. V was trimmed by 1 base and J by 5 bases, leaving 18 bases between them. The CDR3 covers 16 residues. The source is a woman aged 45-59 years with acute or convalescent COVID-19. V and J are TRBV5-1 and TRBJ2-5; a possible D gene is TRBD2 (6 bases). Source material: peripheral blood. CDR3 sequence reads: CASSLTGGGVGETQYF. The DNA for the CDR3 is TGCGCCAGCAGCTTGACAGGAGGAGGGGTAGGGGAGACCCAGTACTTC.